The rows below give T cell receptor beta chains drawn from one sample of a study of cytomegalovirus exposure and HLA in healthy donors. Profiling relied on immunoSEQ multiplex PCR, and the TCRdb table lists in-frame clones only, not all of them. Of some 84,000 clones in the sample, 77% were seen once. The material sequenced was PBMCs. These receptors came from a boy under 18 in good health and CMV-seronegative. CDR3s include the opening cysteine and the closing phenylalanine or tryptophan. A D gene is named only where the DNA matches it firmly. Size is stated for part of the rows, as once, few or many counts, or as a class when the clone is expanded.

V gene	J gene	clone size	D gene	CDR3 DNA	CDR3 protein
TRBV29-1	TRBJ2-5	NA	TRBD1	TGCAGCGGACGACAGGGGAGGGAGACCCAGTACTTC	CSGRQGRETQYF
TRBV6-5	TRBJ1-1	NA	NA	TGTGCCAGCAGTTCCGAGACTCTAAACACTGAAGCTTTCTTT	CASSSETLNTEAFF
TRBV9	TRBJ2-1	once	NA	TGTGCCAGCAGCGTAGGTCCGGGGATGAACAATGAGCAGTTCTTC	CASSVGPGMNNEQFF
TRBV19	TRBJ2-1	NA	NA	TGTGCCAGTAGTTCTCGACTAAGTCGGTACAATGAGCAGTTCTTC	CASSSRLSRYNEQFF
TRBV4-2	TRBJ2-3	NA	TRBD2	TGTGCCAGCAGCCAAGGGGGCCTAGCGGCCAGCACAGATACGCAGTATTTT	CASSQGGLAASTDTQYF
TRBV30	TRBJ1-2	NA	NA	TGTGCCTGGAGTTATACAGGGAGTAGATCGAGCTACACCTTC	CAWSYTGSRSSYTF
TRBV28	TRBJ1-2	NA	NA	TGTGCCGGCGGAGGGGCTGGTAACTATGGCTACACCTTC	CAGGGAGNYGYTF
TRBV25-1	TRBJ1-6	NA	NA	TGTGCCAGCAGTGAATCCATCGGGAGGTCACCCCTCCACTTT	CASSESIGRSPLHF
TRBV18	TRBJ1-1	NA	TRBD1	TGTGCCAGCTCACCGCGACAGGGGGCAAGGGGTACTGAAGCTTTCTTT	CASSPRQGARGTEAFF
TRBV9	TRBJ2-1	NA	TRBD2	TGTGCCAGCAGCGTAGGTTCGGGGGGGTCCTACAATGAGCAGTTCTTC	CASSVGSGGSYNEQFF
TRBV6-6	TRBJ2-7	NA	TRBD1	TGTGCCAGCAGGATCGGGACAGCGGAGCAGGGCGAGCAGTACTTC	CASRIGTAEQGEQYF
TRBV2	TRBJ2-7	once	TRBD2	TGTGCCAGCACGGGAGGGCCTTACGAGCAGTACTTC	CASTGGPYEQYF
TRBV10-3	TRBJ2-7	NA	TRBD2	TGTGCCATCAGTGAGAGCGGGACCCTCGACGAGCAGTACTTC	CAISESGTLDEQYF
TRBV4-2	TRBJ2-1	NA	NA	TGTGCCAGCAGCCAGGAACAGGGCTACAATGAGCAGTTCTTC	CASSQEQGYNEQFF
TRBV7-2	TRBJ1-2	NA	TRBD1	TGTGCCAGCAGCGCAACCGGGACAGGCTATGGCTACACCTTC	CASSATGTGYGYTF
TRBV19	TRBJ1-1	NA	NA	TGTGCCATTCATCAGGGAGGTAACACTGAAGCTTTCTTT	CAIHQGGNTEAFF
TRBV5-1	TRBJ2-3	NA	TRBD1	TGCGCCAGCAGCCGCGGGGACAGGGGAACAGATACGCAGTATTTT	CASSRGDRGTDTQYF
TRBV7-2	TRBJ2-3	NA	TRBD1	TGTGCCAGCAGCTTAAGGACAGGGGGACTGGATACGCAGTATTTT	CASSLRTGGLDTQYF
TRBV29-1	TRBJ1-2	NA	TRBD1	TGCAGCGTTGGGACAGGCGACTTC	CSVGTGDF
TRBV21-1	TRBJ1-6	NA	NA	TGTGCCAGCAGCAGAGCCGTTATTTCACCCCTCCACTTT	CASSRAVISPLHF
TRBV5-4	TRBJ1-1	NA	NA	TGTGCCAGCAGCTTAGGCCAGGGGAGGGGGAACACTGAAGCTTTCTTT	CASSLGQGRGNTEAFF
TRBV7-2	TRBJ1-2	NA	NA	TGTGCCAGCAGCTACATTAACTATGGCTACACCTTC	CASSYINYGYTF
TRBV6-1	TRBJ1-1	NA	NA	TGTGCCAGCAGTGCCAGGCAGTGGGCCAAGAACACTGAAGCTTTCTTT	CASSARQWAKNTEAFF
TRBV18	TRBJ1-1	NA	NA	TGTGCCAGCTCACCCGACAGATACACTGAAGCTTTCTTT	CASSPDRYTEAFF
TRBV15	TRBJ1-1	NA	TRBD1	TGTGCCACCAGCCGACCGACAGGGTCGAACACTGAAGCTTTCTTT	CATSRPTGSNTEAFF
TRBV13	TRBJ2-5	NA	TRBD2	TGTGCCAGCAGCATAGCGGGAGGAGGGGACGAGACCCAGTACTTC	CASSIAGGGDETQYF
TRBV6-5	TRBJ1-5	few	NA	TGTGCCAGCAGGTCGCAGGGTGGACAGCCCCAGCATTTT	CASRSQGGQPQHF
TRBV4-1	TRBJ2-1	few	TRBD2	TGCGCCAGCAACGGACTAGCGGGGGGGCTTTCCAATGAGCAGTTCTTC	CASNGLAGGLSNEQFF
TRBV7-6	TRBJ1-4	few	NA	TGTGCCAGCAGCTTAGAAGAGGGGGGGCGCTTAAAACTGTTTTTT	CASSLEEGGRLKLFF
TRBV4-3	TRBJ2-1	NA	NA	TGCGCCAGCAGCCAAGATACGGGGGACAATGAGCAGTTCTTC	CASSQDTGDNEQFF
TRBV5-6	TRBJ2-7	NA	TRBD1	TGTGCCAGCCACAGCTTGTACAGGGGGCTCTACGAGCAGTACTTC	CASHSLYRGLYEQYF
TRBV5-1	TRBJ2-2	NA	NA	TGCGCCAGCAGCTTGGACGGGACCGGGGAGCTGTTTTTT	CASSLDGTGELFF
TRBV2	TRBJ2-1	NA	NA	TGTGCCAGCAGTAGCACACAGGGTTACAATGAGCAGTTCTTC	CASSSTQGYNEQFF
TRBV4-1	TRBJ2-1	NA	TRBD2	TGCGCCAGCAGCCAAGAGAGGACTAGCGGGAGGAGACGGGAGCAGTTCTTC	CASSQERTSGRRREQFF
TRBV19	TRBJ1-6	NA	TRBD1	TGTGCCAGTAGTTGGACAGGGGAATCACCCCTCCACTTT	CASSWTGESPLHF
TRBV27	TRBJ1-2	few	NA	TGTGCCAGCAGTCCGAGAGGTCCCTATGGCTACACCTTC	CASSPRGPYGYTF
TRBV6-4	TRBJ2-3	NA	NA	TGTGCCAGCAGTGAGGAGGGGGCAACAGATACGCAGTATTTT	CASSEEGATDTQYF
TRBV5-1	TRBJ1-1	NA	NA	TGCGCCAGCAGCGTTACTTGGAACACTGAAGCTTTCTTT	CASSVTWNTEAFF
TRBV5-8	TRBJ2-4	once	NA	TGTGCCAGCAGCAGCGATCGAGAGGGGGACCTAGCCAAAAACATTCAGTACTTC	CASSSDREGDLAKNIQYF
TRBV29-1	TRBJ2-7	NA	NA	TGCAGCGTACTACGCGGGACTGCCGAGGGCGAGCAGTACTTC	CSVLRGTAEGEQYF
TRBV30	TRBJ2-7	NA	TRBD1	TGTGCCTGGAGCCAGGACAGGGCCTCCTACGAGCAGTACTTC	CAWSQDRASYEQYF
TRBV4-2	TRBJ2-5	NA	TRBD1	TGTGCCAGCAGCCAAGGTTCGGGACAGGAGGTTCGGGCCCAGTACTTC	CASSQGSGQEVRAQYF
TRBV30	TRBJ2-7	once	TRBD1	TGTGCCTTGGACAGGGGGCTTTACGAGCAGTACTTC	CALDRGLYEQYF
TRBV14	TRBJ2-7	NA	NA	TGTGCCAGCAGCTCCCGACAGGCCTCTCGCGAGCAGTACTTC	CASSSRQASREQYF
TRBV15	TRBJ2-3	NA	NA	TGTGCCACCAGCGGGAGGCTAGCTAGCACAGATACGCAGTATTTT	CATSGRLASTDTQYF